The 10 T cell receptor beta chains presented below share a single source sample, sequenced in a study of blood T cells in healthy people across ages (dated by TCRdb to about 2015). The library was obtained by 5' RACE. Sequencing instrument: Illumina HiSeq 2500. A second 7 to 11 cycle PCR used a sample-barcoded 5' primer and a J-beta primer mix. TCRdb trimmed the raw reads at Q25, called clones with MiXCR and kept productive beta chains. CDR3 protein sequences are deduplicated, and each keeps its most common genes and DNA. This sample has 850,000 to 950,000 distinct CDR3 sequences in its table, and 25% to 35% of those were observed once. The biggest ten clones account for around 16% of the sample. Sequencing was performed on blood. These receptors came from a woman older than 75 in good health.

This clonotype was recorded at least ten times. The gene calls are TRBV20-1 and TRBJ2-7; TRBD2 matches 10 bases. V trimming: 5 bases; J trimming: 4 bases; junction bases outside the gene matches: 8. Germline V CDR1 and CDR2: DFQATT, SNEGSKA (reference sequence). The CDR3 totals 14 residues. The CDR3 sequence is CSALGSGGSYEQYF. The CDR3 DNA reads TGCAGTGCTCTCGGTAGCGGGGGGTCTTACGAGCAGTACTTC.

This clonotype was observed a handful of times. A much larger clone sits a single nucleotide away, making a read error possible. The V call is TRBV10-3, the J call TRBJ2-6; D may be TRBD1 (5 bases). This CDR3 is built from 15 residues. V was cut by 0 bases and J by 3 bases, with 6 bases left in between. Per germline, CDR1 ENHRY and CDR2 SYGVKD. The CDR3 reads CAISESRGGANVLTF. In DNA, the CDR3 is TGTGCCATCAGTGAGTCAAGGGGTGGGGCCAACGTCCTGACTTTC.

The sample holds many counts of this clonotype. The chain uses TRBV7-2 and TRBJ2-5; 9 bases are a match to TRBD2. Per the germline V gene, CDR1 is SGHTA and CDR2 is FQGNSA. This CDR3 region has 16 residues. V lost 3 bases to trimming and J lost 0 bases; unmatched junction nucleotides: 5. DNA of the CDR3: TGTGCCAGCAGCTTTGGCGGGGGGGGGTACCAAGAGACCCAGTACTTC. Amino acid sequence: CASSFGGGGYQETQYF.

This CDR3 is CASSSGGHRNTGELFF. The DNA for the CDR3 is TGTGCCAGCAGTTCAGGGGGACATCGGAACACCGGGGAGCTGTTTTTT. The V call is TRBV6-6, the J call TRBJ2-2; 7 positions match TRBD1. Looked up from germline, CDR1 is MNHNY and CDR2 is SVGAGI (reference sequence). V gave up 4 bases and J gave up 1 base; unmatched junction bases: 6. The CDR3 loop spans 16 amino acids.

This clonotype was detected many times. The V gene is TRBV5-1, the J gene TRBJ1-6; possible D gene TRBD1, 5 bases. Germline CDR1 is SGHRS and CDR2 is YFSETQ. The CDR3 totals 15 residues. Trimming removed 0 bases at V and 7 bases at J, with 11 bases between. The CDR3 DNA reads TGCGCCAGCAGCTTGGTGGCAGGGACCAATTCACCCCTCCACTTT. The encoded protein is CASSLVAGTNSPLHF.

This clonotype was seen at least ten times. The genes are TRBV6-5 and TRBJ1-4; 8 nucleotides match TRBD1. CDR1 and CDR2 from the germline V gene are MNHEY and SVGAGI. The CDR3 sequence is 15 residues long. Germline trimming cut 6 bases from V and 6 bases from J; bases unmatched to any gene: 9. In DNA form, the CDR3 reads TGTGCCAGCAGCCCATCAGGGGGCGCATATGAAAAACTGTTTTTT. Translating gives CASSPSGGAYEKLFF.

The sample holds a few counts of this clonotype. The chain has TRBV19 and TRBJ2-2; no reliable D call. The CDR3 runs 17 residues. Germline assignment: CDR1 LNHDA and CDR2 SQIVND (reference sequence). V was shortened by 1 base and J by 2 bases, with 14 bases between the two germline ends. CDR3 bases: TGTGCCAGTAGTATAGGAGTAGCAAATATCAACACCGGGGAGCTGTTTTTT. Its translation is CASSIGVANINTGELFF.

The table lists this clonotype with many counts. The rearrangement links TRBV6-2 or TRBV6-3 to TRBJ2-5; 9 bases line up with TRBD1. V was clipped by 6 bases and J by 2 bases; unmatched bases: 16. The V gene's germline CDR1 is MNHEY and CDR2 SVGEGT. The CDR3 covers 18 residues. The CDR3 sequence is CASRNLTGGEKKQETQYF. Written as DNA, the CDR3 is TGTGCCAGCAGAAACTTGACAGGGGGTGAAAAAAAGCAAGAGACCCAGTACTTC.

The J gene is TRBJ2-7, the V gene TRBV16; D not certain. The germline gives CDR1 KGHSY, CDR2 FQNENV. The CDR3 length is 15 residues. V lost 0 bases, J lost 2 bases, and 11 bases lay in between. The CDR3 loop reads CASSQSAQATYEQYF. The DNA for the CDR3 is TGTGCCAGCAGCCAATCTGCCCAGGCAACCTACGAGCAGTACTTC.

This clonotype occurred many times. The chain employs TRBV28 and TRBJ2-5; 7 bases align to TRBD2. Germline-derived CDR1 and CDR2 are MDHEN and SYDVKM. This CDR3 is 15 amino acids long. J was trimmed by 3 bases and V by 8 bases; bases with no gene match: 12. CDR3 DNA sequence: TGTGCCAGCTCACCTCGTTCCGGGACTAAAGAGACCCAGTACTTC. Protein sequence: CASSPRSGTKETQYF.